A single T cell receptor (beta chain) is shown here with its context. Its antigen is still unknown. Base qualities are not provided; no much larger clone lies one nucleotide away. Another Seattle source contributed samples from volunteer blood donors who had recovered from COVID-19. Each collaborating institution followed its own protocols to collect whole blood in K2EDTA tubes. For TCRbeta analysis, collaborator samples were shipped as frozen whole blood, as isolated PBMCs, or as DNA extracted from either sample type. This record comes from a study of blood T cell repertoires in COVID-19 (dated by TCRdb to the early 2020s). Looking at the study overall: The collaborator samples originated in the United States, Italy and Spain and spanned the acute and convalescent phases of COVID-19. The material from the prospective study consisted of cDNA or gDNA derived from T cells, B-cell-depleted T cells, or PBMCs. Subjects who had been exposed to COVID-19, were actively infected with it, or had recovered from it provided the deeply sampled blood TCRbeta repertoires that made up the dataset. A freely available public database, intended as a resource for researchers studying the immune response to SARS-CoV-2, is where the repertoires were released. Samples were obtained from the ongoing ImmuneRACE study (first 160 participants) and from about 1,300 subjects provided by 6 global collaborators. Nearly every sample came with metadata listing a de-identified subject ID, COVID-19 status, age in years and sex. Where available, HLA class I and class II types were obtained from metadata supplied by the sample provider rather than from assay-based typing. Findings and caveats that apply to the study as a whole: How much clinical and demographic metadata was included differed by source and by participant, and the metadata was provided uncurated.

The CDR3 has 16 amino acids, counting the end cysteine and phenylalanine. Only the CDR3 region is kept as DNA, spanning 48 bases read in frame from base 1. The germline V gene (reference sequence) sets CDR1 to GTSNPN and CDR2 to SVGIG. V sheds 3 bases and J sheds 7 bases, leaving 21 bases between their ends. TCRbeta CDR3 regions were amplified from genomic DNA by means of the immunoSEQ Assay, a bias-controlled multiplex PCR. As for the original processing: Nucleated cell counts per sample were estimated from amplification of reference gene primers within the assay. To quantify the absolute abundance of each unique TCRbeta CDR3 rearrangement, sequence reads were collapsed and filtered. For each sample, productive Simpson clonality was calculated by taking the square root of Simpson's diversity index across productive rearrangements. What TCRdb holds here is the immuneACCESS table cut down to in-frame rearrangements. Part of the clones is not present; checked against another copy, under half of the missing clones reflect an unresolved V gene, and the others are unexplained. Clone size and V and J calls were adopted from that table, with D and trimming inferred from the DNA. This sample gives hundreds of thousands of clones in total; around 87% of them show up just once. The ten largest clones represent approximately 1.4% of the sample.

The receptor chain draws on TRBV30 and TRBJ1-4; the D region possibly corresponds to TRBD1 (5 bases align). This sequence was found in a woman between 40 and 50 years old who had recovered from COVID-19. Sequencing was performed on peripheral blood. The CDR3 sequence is CAWSSGQLGIAEKLFF. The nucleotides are TGTGCCTGGAGCTCAGGGCAGTTGGGCATAGCTGAAAAACTGTTTTTT.